This T cell receptor beta chain is drawn from a study of persistence of HIV-infected CD4 T cells. As for the study in general: Anti-CD3/anti-CD28 stimulation activated a higher proportion of cells than antigen stimulation, with lower memory fraction.

About this clone: The antigen is undetermined.

Sequencing used immunoSEQ version 4 in survey mode. Profiling relied on immunoSEQ multiplex PCR, and the TCRdb table lists in-frame clones only, not all of them. The sample shows about 46,000 clones, 75% to 90% of them seen only once. This nonspecific control used anti-CD3/anti-CD28 bead stimulation of CD4+ T cells. Responding CD4+ T cells were sorted by upregulation of both CD40 ligand and CD69. CD8-depleted PBMCs were stimulated less than 20 hours with anti-CD28/CD49d costimulation, CD40-blocking antibody and enfuvirtide. V shed 4 bases, J shed 3 bases, and the junction held 7 bases outside the gene matches. CDR1 is LNHDA, CDR2 SQIVND, per germline (reference sequence). The CDR3 length is 16 residues.

The gene calls are TRBV19 and TRBJ2-2, with 8 nucleotides matching TRBD1. The sample consisted of CD4+ T cells sorted from PBMCs after approximately 18-hour stimulation, taken from a patient who received antiretroviral therapy. The sequence derives from an adult woman with HIV who was CMV-seropositive. The CDR3 nucleotides are TGTGCCAGTAGTACGACAGGGGTTACGGACACCGGGGAGCTGTTTTTT. Translation gives CASSTTGVTDTGELFF.